These 9 T cell receptor beta chains were sequenced from one sample in a study of T cell clonality in common variable immunodeficiency. Assay: immunoSEQ multiplex PCR; the TCRdb copy retains only in-frame clones and omits some. Singletons are absent from the sample, which has approximately 46,000 clones. Sequenced sample: peripheral blood mononuclear cells. These receptors were obtained from a person aged 18 to 69 in good health.

This clone was observed at least ten times. The read ends 3 residues shy of where the CDR3 ends; the end is completed using the germline J gene. The gene calls are TRBV7-6 and TRBJ2-7, with D possibly TRBD2 on 6 matching bases. The V gene lost 1 base and the J gene lost 0 bases, with 13 bases spanning the gap. Germline assignment: CDR1 SGHVS and CDR2 FNYEAQ. The CDR3 length is 16 residues. The sequenced part of the CDR3 DNA is TGTGCCAGCAGCTTAGGTGGAGGGTTTGGCTCCTACGAG. It encodes CASSLGGGFGSYE. The CDR3 reads in full as CASSLGGGFGSYEQYF.

This clone showed up just a few times. The read stops 3 residues short of the end of the CDR3; the missing end is completed from the germline J gene. J is TRBJ1-2 and V is TRBV6-1; a possible D gene is TRBD1 (6 bases). The CDR3 sequence is 15 residues long. In germline, CDR1 is MNHNS, CDR2 SASEGT. The sequenced CDR3 bases are TGTGCCAGCAGTGCGACCCATGCGGGGGGACACGAC. This translates into CASSATHAGGHD. The complete CDR3 sequence is CASSATHAGGHDYTF.

Points on this clone: The read ends 3 residues before the CDR3 terminus; that terminus is restored from the germline J gene. This chain links TRBV5-6 with TRBJ2-5, with 8 bases matching TRBD1. After removal of 1 base from V and 5 bases from J, the junction contained 1 base not matched to a gene. CDR3 length: 13 amino acids. Per germline, CDR1 SGHDT and CDR2 YYEEEE. The DNA read from the CDR3 is TGTGCCAGCAGCTTGAACAGGGGGGAGACC. It yields the protein CASSLNRGET. The whole CDR3 protein reads CASSLNRGETQYF.

Remarks on this clone: Read coverage stops 3 residues before the CDR3 terminus; the germline J gene supplies the remainder. The chain joins TRBV20-1 to TRBJ1-2; a possible D gene is TRBD1 (6 bases). Germline values: CDR1 DFQATT, CDR2 SNEGSKA (reference sequence). CDR3 size: 14 residues. Trimming left V 0 bases short and J 6 bases short, with 14 bases between. CDR3 DNA (partial): TGCAGTGCTAGAGATCCCAGGCAGGGGAATGGC. Its translation is CSARDPRQGNG. The CDR3 in full is CSARDPRQGNGYTF.

This clone was seen ten or more times. The read ends 3 residues shy of where the CDR3 ends; the end is completed using the germline J gene. The V and J genes are TRBV28 and TRBJ2-7; the match to TRBD2 covers 8 bases. The length of the CDR3 is 14 residues. The V gene end was trimmed by 7 bases and the J gene end by 2 bases; junction bases not matched to a gene: 7. CDR1 and CDR2 (germline): MDHEN, SYDVKM. The sequenced part of the CDR3 DNA is TGTGCCAGCAAATTAGCGGGGATCGCCTACGAG. Translating it yields CASKLAGIAYE. In full, the CDR3 reads CASKLAGIAYEQYF.

This clone was picked up many times. The CDR3 is cut off 3 residues early in the read; its end comes from the germline J gene. V gene TRBV28 combines with J gene TRBJ2-5; tentatively, D is TRBD1 (6 bases). Per the germline V gene, CDR1 is MDHEN and CDR2 is SYDVKM. The CDR3 spans 13 residues. Trimming pared 3 bases from V and 6 bases from J, leaving 11 bases between. The CDR3 DNA, read in part, is TGTGCCAGCAGTTTCCCAGGGGCCCAGACC. Protein: CASSFPGAQT. The CDR3 reads in full as CASSFPGAQTQYF.

Concerning this clone: The read terminates 3 residues before the CDR3 end, so the remaining end is supplied by the germline J gene. The chain has TRBV2 and TRBJ1-5, with TRBD1 identical over 9 bases. Germline V lookup: CDR1 SNHLY, CDR2 FYNNEI. The CDR3 length is 18 residues. The J segment lost 0 bases and the V segment lost 6 bases, leaving 12 bases of the junction unmatched. The covered CDR3 bases are TGTGCCAGCAGCACCCCGGGACAGGGTCTATATAGCAATCAGCCC. This codes for CASSTPGQGLYSNQP. The entire CDR3 sequence reads CASSTPGQGLYSNQPQHF.

This clone has a count of ten or more. The read ends 3 residues shy of where the CDR3 ends; the end is completed using the germline J gene. The chain uses TRBV7-8 and TRBJ1-4; 9 bases are shared with TRBD1. The CDR3 loop spans 16 amino acids. With 4 bases clipped from V and 8 bases from J, the junction kept 11 bases outside the gene matches. Germline assignment: CDR1 SGHVS and CDR2 FQNEAQ. The sequenced CDR3 bases are TGTGCCAGCAGCTATCGCCAGGGGACAGGGAGGGAAAAA. This codes for CASSYRQGTGREK. From start to end, the CDR3 is CASSYRQGTGREKLFF.

This clone showed up just a few times. Read coverage stops 3 residues before the CDR3 terminus; the germline J gene supplies the remainder. The rearrangement uses TRBV2 and TRBJ2-2, with a possible D match to TRBD2 (5 bases). Germline CDR1 is SNHLY and CDR2 is FYNNEI. CDR3 length: 12 amino acids. CDR3 DNA, as far as it was read: TGTGCCAGCAGCGGACTGATGGATAAG. It specifies CASSGLMDK. Given in full, the CDR3 is CASSGLMDKLFF.